The 2 T cell receptor beta chains below come from one sample, sequenced in a study of yellow fever vaccine responses in identical twins. TCRdb redid the calling of the RT-PCR reads with MiXCR, one entry per CDR3 protein. The table has approximately 13,000 distinct CDR3 sequences, around four fifths seen once. Sequenced here: T cells from blood (PBMCs), unsorted or a sorted subset (not recorded which), sampled before or after yellow fever vaccination (not recorded which). All receptors come from a woman younger than 30 who received the yellow fever vaccine.

This chain links TRBV5-6 with TRBJ1-4; D is undetermined. CDR1 is SGHDT, CDR2 YYEEEE, per germline. The CDR3 is 13 residues long. The V gene lost 6 bases and the J gene lost 5 bases, with 11 bases spanning the gap. CDR3 coding DNA: TGTGCCAGCAACTTCCGCAGGAATGAAAAACTGTTTTTT. Protein product: CASNFRRNEKLFF.

The rearrangement joins TRBV2 to TRBJ2-7, with D perhaps TRBD1 (5 bases). The V and J ends lost 8 bases and 1 base respectively, with 9 bases between them. This CDR3 spans 12 amino acids. Germline-derived CDR1 and CDR2 are SNHLY and FYNNEI. CDR3: CASPAGSYEQYF. The CDR3 DNA reads as TGTGCCAGCCCGGCAGGGTCCTACGAGCAGTACTTC.